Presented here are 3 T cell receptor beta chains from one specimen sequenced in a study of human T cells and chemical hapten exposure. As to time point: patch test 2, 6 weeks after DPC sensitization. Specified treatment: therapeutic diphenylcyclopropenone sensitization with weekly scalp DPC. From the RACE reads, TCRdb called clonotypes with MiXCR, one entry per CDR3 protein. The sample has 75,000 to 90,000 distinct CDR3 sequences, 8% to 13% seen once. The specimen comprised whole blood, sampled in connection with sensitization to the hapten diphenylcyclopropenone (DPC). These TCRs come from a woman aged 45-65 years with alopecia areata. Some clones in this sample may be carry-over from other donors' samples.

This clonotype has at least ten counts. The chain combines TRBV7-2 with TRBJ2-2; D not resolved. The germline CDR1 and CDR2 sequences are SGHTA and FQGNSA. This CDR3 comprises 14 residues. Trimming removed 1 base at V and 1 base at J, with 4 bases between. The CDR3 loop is CASSLGQNTGELFF. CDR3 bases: TGTGCCAGCAGCTTAGGGCAGAACACCGGGGAGCTGTTTTTT.

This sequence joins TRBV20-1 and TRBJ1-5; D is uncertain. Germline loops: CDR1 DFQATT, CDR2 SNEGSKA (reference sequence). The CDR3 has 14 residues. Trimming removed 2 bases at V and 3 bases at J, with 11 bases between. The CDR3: CSARRGWNNQPQHF. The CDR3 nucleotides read TGCAGTGCTAGACGCGGTTGGAACAATCAGCCCCAGCATTTT.

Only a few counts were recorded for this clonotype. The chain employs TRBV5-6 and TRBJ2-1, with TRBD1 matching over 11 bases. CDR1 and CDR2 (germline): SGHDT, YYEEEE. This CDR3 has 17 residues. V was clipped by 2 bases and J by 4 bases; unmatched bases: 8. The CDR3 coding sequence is TGTGCCAGCAGCTTTTTCTTACGGGACAGGGGGTACAATGAGCAGTTCTTC. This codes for CASSFFLRDRGYNEQFF.